A selection of T cell receptor beta chains follows, all from one sample in a study of OX40 agonist ivuxolimab in advanced cancers. This table comes from immunoSEQ multiplex PCR, and its TCRdb copy is limited to in-frame clones, with some not included. This repertoire shows over 45,000 clones, 93% found once; its top ten account for 15% to 20%. The source was CD4+ or CD8+ T cells sorted from blood, collected in a trial of the OX40 agonist ivuxolimab. These receptors were collected from an adult with an advanced solid tumor such as melanoma, head and neck, liver or kidney cancer. Both conserved end residues are part of each CDR3. Each record gives: V gene, J gene, CDR3 protein.

TRBV27	TRBJ2-7	CASSLHTGGYEQYF
TRBV13	TRBJ2-7	CASSSSGRGGYEQYF
TRBV27	TRBJ2-7	CASSSSTTNYEQYF
TRBV6-4	TRBJ2-7	CASSGSPDYLPGSAYEQYF
TRBV27	TRBJ2-3	CASSSGLAGRDTQYF
TRBV19	TRBJ2-1	CASSNRASSYNEQFF
TRBV27	TRBJ2-3	CASSLNKDTDTQYF
TRBV4-1	TRBJ2-7	CASSRGGVSAYEQYF
TRBV19	TRBJ2-7	CASSSFTGFEQYF
TRBV28	TRBJ2-7	CASSSEAGEQYF
TRBV6-5	TRBJ2-5	CASSYGEWKTQYF
TRBV2	TRBJ2-1	CASSDPPTGPYNEQFF
TRBV7-9	TRBJ2-2	CASLGTGELFF
TRBV27	TRBJ2-7	CASSSRLAGEYEQYF
TRBV9	TRBJ1-1	CASSVVAQGDLVDTEAFF
TRBV6-5	TRBJ2-7	CASSYSTGGTYEQYF
TRBV9	TRBJ1-4	CASSVDINEKLFF
TRBV6-1	TRBJ2-7	CASSAGTRAYEQYF
TRBV19	TRBJ2-7	CASTGVDYEQYF
TRBV30	TRBJ2-3	CAWSDSSWTDTQYF
TRBV2	TRBJ2-7	CASMVGGPYEQYF
TRBV30	TRBJ1-3	CAWSGDSFSGNTIYF
TRBV4-3	TRBJ2-3	CASTPQAGGHTDTQYF
TRBV27	TRBJ2-1	CASSLTGGWNEQFF
TRBV28	TRBJ2-5	CASSPTSGRGGKQETQYF
TRBV5-4	TRBJ2-7	CASSPDSSYEQYF